The T cell receptor (beta chain) described here comes from a study of blood T cells in healthy people across ages. Study observations and caveats: A roughly linear age-dependent decrease characterized TCR beta diversity per million T cells. Leaving the PBMCs unsorted stopped any conclusive comparison of naive versus antigen-experienced cells. Possibly confounding the expanded clonotype changes was the fact that donor CMV status was unknown.

Primed by a sample-barcoded 5' primer and a J-beta primer mix, a second PCR proceeded for 7 to 11 cycles. From the 5' RACE reads, TCRdb called clonotypes with MiXCR, one entry per CDR3 protein. The sample has hundreds of thousands of distinct CDR3 sequences, approximately 30% seen once; the top ten hold 15% to 18%. Germline loops: CDR1 SNHLY, CDR2 FYNNEI. The CDR3 spans 17 residues. V shed 2 bases and J 5 bases; nucleotides not matched to a gene: 11. This clonotype was recorded many times. Its antigen remains unknown. V is TRBV2 and J is TRBJ2-5; 10 bases are shared with TRBD2. The TCR was taken from a woman older than 75 in good health. Material: blood. CDR3 sequence (DNA): TGTGCCAGCAGTGAAAGCACTAGCGGGGCCAGAGGGGAGACCCAGTACTTC. Its protein is CASSESTSGARGETQYF.